This TCR beta chain was captured by sequencing in a study of T cell responses to AZD1222 COVID-19 vaccine. Study-wide context: The analysis combined second doses at about 4 or about 12 weeks.

Overall study findings and caveats: Spike-wide coverage was observed for vaccine-associated CD4 TCRs, with dominant responses at 160-218 and 743-854. Donors were largely white British and mainly female; clonal diversity was possibly underestimated.

Assay used: immunoSEQ multiplex PCR; TCRdb lists only in-frame clones, some missing. The sample carries 95,000 to 150,000 clones, around 88% recorded once. To note about this clone: Its antigen is unknown.

The receptor comes from an adult in good health. The source material was peripheral blood, sampled on day 0 of AZD1222 vaccination.

The CDR3 nucleotides read TGTGCCAGCAGCTGGGGACAGGGCCCCGTTTCTGGTGAAAAACTGTTTTTT. It codes for CASSWGQGPVSGEKLFF. V is TRBV5-4 and J is TRBJ1-4, with 9 bases lining up with TRBD1. V dropped 3 bases and J dropped 7; count of bases not matched to a gene: 13. This CDR3 contains 17 residues. Per germline, CDR1 SGHNT and CDR2 YYREEE (reference sequence).